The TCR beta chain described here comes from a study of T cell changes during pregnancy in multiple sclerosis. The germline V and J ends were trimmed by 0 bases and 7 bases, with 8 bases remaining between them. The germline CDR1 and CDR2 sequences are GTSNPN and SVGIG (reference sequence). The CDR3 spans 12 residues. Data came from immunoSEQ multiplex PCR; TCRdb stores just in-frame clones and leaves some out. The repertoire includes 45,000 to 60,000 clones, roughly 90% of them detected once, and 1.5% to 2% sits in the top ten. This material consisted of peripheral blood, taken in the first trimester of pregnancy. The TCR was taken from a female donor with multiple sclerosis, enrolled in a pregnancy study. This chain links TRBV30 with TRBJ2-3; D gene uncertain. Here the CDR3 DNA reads TGTGCCTGGAGTGTCATTTCCAATACGCAGTATTTT. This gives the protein CAWSVISNTQYF.